These 21 T cell receptor beta chains were sequenced from one sample in a study of cytomegalovirus exposure and HLA in healthy donors. 60 Vbeta and 13 Jbeta primers were used in PCR. The table came from immunoSEQ multiplex PCR; TCRdb's copy has only in-frame clones and leaves some out. The sample includes 90,000 or so clones, approximately 80% of them seen just once. Sample: PBMCs. These receptors were taken from a woman between 45 and 60 years old in good health and CMV-seropositive.

Concerning this clone itself: Other DNA sequences in the sample encode the same CDR3. V gene TRBV5-6 combines with J gene TRBJ2-5; 8 nucleotides align to TRBD2. Trimming cost V 4 bases and J 4 bases; bases outside gene matches: 3. CDR1 SGHDT and CDR2 YYEEEE come from the germline V gene. The length of the CDR3 is 13 residues. The CDR3 sequence is CASSGGGRETQYF. The CDR3 DNA reads as TGTGCCAGCAGCGGCGGGGGGCGAGAGACCCAGTACTTC.

The V and J genes are TRBV29-1 and TRBJ2-7; 9 bases are shared with TRBD1. This CDR3 has 13 residues. CDR1 is SQVTM, CDR2 ANQGSEA, per germline. With V trimmed by 4 bases and J by 6 bases, 7 bases remained unmatched. The CDR3 nucleotides read TGCAGCGTTGTTTCGGGACAGGGTGCCGAGCAGTACTTC. Protein sequence: CSVVSGQGAEQYF.

The J gene is TRBJ1-3, the V gene TRBV7-9, with D possibly being TRBD1 (6 bases). The CDR3 is 12 residues long. Germline V gives CDR1 SEHNR, CDR2 FQNEAQ (reference sequence). V lost 10 bases and J 2 bases, leaving 9 bases between the germline ends. The CDR3 sequence: CATQGTGNTIYF. For the CDR3, the DNA is TGTGCCACCCAGGGGACTGGAAACACCATATATTTT. The full variable domain, in which reference TRBV7-9 and TRBJ1-3 provide the parts outside the CDR3, is DTGVSQNPRHKITKRGQNVTFRCDPISEHNRLYWYRQTLGQGPEFLTYFQNEAQLEKSRLLSDRFSAERPKGSFSTLEIQRTEQGDSAMYLCATQGTGNTIYFGEGSWLTVV.

The chain employs TRBV9 and TRBJ1-2; D possibly corresponds to TRBD1 (6 bases). Trimming removed 0 bases from V and 1 base from J, with 13 bases in between. Germline CDR1 SGDLS, CDR2 YYNGEE. CDR3 length: 16 amino acids. Written as DNA, the CDR3 is TGTGCCAGCAGCGTAGAGGGGACAAACGGTAACTATGGCTACACCTTC. It encodes CASSVEGTNGNYGYTF.

This rearrangement joins TRBV11-3 to TRBJ1-2, with D perhaps matching TRBD1 (6 bases). The CDR3 has 14 residues. Trimming pared 0 bases from V and 3 bases from J, leaving 8 bases between. Looked up from germline, CDR1 is SGHNT and CDR2 is YENEEA. The CDR3 loop is CASSLEAGDYGYTF. The CDR3 DNA sequence: TGTGCCAGCAGCTTAGAAGCAGGGGACTATGGCTACACCTTC.

DNA for the CDR3: TGTGCCAGCAGTTTCACTAGCGATGAGCAGTTCTTC. Protein: CASSFTSDEQFF. This chain joins TRBV27 and TRBJ2-1, with 7 bases lining up with TRBD2. The CDR3 is 12 amino acids. The V gene's germline CDR1 is MNHEY and CDR2 SMNVEV (reference sequence). The V and J ends lost 3 bases and 8 bases, in that order; junction bases with no gene match: 1.

Only a few counts were recorded for this clone. V gene TRBV9 combines with J gene TRBJ2-2, with TRBD1 matching over 7 bases. The CDR3 has 17 amino acids. Trimming at V came to 2 bases and at J to 0 bases, leaving 7 bases not matched to a gene. The germline V gene encodes CDR1 SGDLS and CDR2 YYNGEE. CDR3 residues: CASSVEGASANTGELFF. The CDR3 nucleotides read TGTGCCAGCAGCGTCGAGGGGGCCAGTGCGAACACCGGGGAGCTGTTTTTT.

The chain carries TRBV6-5 and TRBJ1-6; TRBD1 aligns across 9 bases. Germline V lookup: CDR1 MNHEY, CDR2 SVGAGI. V trimming: 9 bases; J trimming: 10 bases; junction bases outside the gene matches: 4. This CDR3 has 12 amino acids. CDR3 nucleotide sequence: TGTGCCAGTCAGACAGGGGGGTCACCCCTCCACTTT. Protein: CASQTGGSPLHF.

The chain uses TRBV5-6 and TRBJ1-2, with D possibly matching TRBD1 (6 bases). This CDR3 contains 14 residues. CDR1 SGHDT and CDR2 YYEEEE come from the germline V gene. V was pared by 0 bases and J by 8 bases, with 14 bases between. In nucleotides, the CDR3 is TGTGCCAGCAGCTTGGACAGGGCCCAAGGAGGCTACACCTTC. This encodes CASSLDRAQGGYTF.

This chain uses TRBV6-1 with TRBJ2-5; D is perhaps TRBD1 (5 bases). V was shortened by 2 bases and J by 7 bases, with 29 bases between the two germline ends. This CDR3 is built from 19 residues. CDR1 MNHNS and CDR2 SASEGT come from the germline V gene. The CDR3 loop reads CASSEIPLSITGGQGTQYF. The CDR3, as DNA: TGTGCCAGCAGTGAAATCCCTTTGTCGATCACTGGCGGCCAGGGGACCCAGTACTTC.

This chain links TRBV7-2 with TRBJ2-5; the D gene is possibly TRBD1 (6 bases). Looked up from germline, CDR1 is SGHTA and CDR2 is FQGNSA. The CDR3 is 16 amino acids. Trimming stripped 2 bases from V and 5 bases from J, with 18 bases between. DNA for the CDR3: TGTGCCAGCAGCTTAATGGGACAAGGGAATTACGAGACCCAGTACTTC. It translates to CASSLMGQGNYETQYF. Full variable domain (outside the CDR3, taken from reference TRBV7-2 and TRBJ2-5): GAGVSQSPSNKVTEKGKDVELRCDPISGHTALYWYRQSLGQGLEFLIYFQGNSAPDKSGLPSDRFSAERTGGSVSTLTIQRTQQEDSAVYLCASSLMGQGNYETQYFGPGTRLLVL.

Notes on this clone: This specimen includes other DNA sequences encoding the same CDR3. The chain employs TRBV9 and TRBJ2-2, with 7 bases matching TRBD1. CDR3 length equals 15 residues. Germline V lookup: CDR1 SGDLS, CDR2 YYNGEE. Losses at the gene ends were 3 bases for V and 2 bases for J; bases not matched to a gene: 4. Written as DNA, the CDR3 is TGTGCCAGCAGCGGCCGACAGGGAAACACCGGGGAGCTGTTTTTT. This codes for CASSGRQGNTGELFF.

This chain connects TRBV6-6 to TRBJ1-2, with 7 bases aligning to TRBD1. Trimming removed 8 bases from V and 8 bases from J; junction bases left unmatched: 14. Germline CDR1 MNHNY, CDR2 SVGAGI (reference sequence). This CDR3 region has 14 residues. This CDR3 reads CASRFTGAGRGYTF. In nucleotides, the CDR3 is TGTGCCAGCCGGTTTACAGGGGCAGGCAGGGGCTACACCTTC.

The chain joins TRBV10-1 to TRBJ2-2; 7 bases match TRBD2. This CDR3 comprises 14 residues. Per the germline V gene, CDR1 is WNHNN and CDR2 is SYGVQD (reference sequence). J was trimmed by 2 bases and V by 8 bases; bases with no gene match: 5. DNA for the CDR3: TGCGCCAGCTCCGGGACTACTAACACCGGGGAGCTGTTTTTT. It encodes CASSGTTNTGELFF.

This clone was counted between two and nine times. The CDR3, as DNA: TGTGCCAGCACTGGGACTTTCTCTGGAAACACCATATATTTT. Encoded protein: CASTGTFSGNTIYF. This chain connects TRBV6-1 to TRBJ1-3; a weak D match, TRBD1 (5 bases). Trimming removed 7 bases at V and 0 bases at J, with 10 bases between. The CDR3 sequence is 14 residues long. Germline CDR1 reads MNHNS; CDR2 reads SASEGT.

The genes are TRBV5-1 and TRBJ2-3; D perhaps matches TRBD2 (6 bases). The CDR3 spans 20 residues. CDR1 and CDR2 (germline): SGHRS, YFSETQ. V lost 2 bases to trimming and J lost 4 bases, with 29 bases between them. The CDR3 DNA follows: TGCGCCAGCAGCTTCGGGGGAGGCGGTCGCAGTAAAAAGATCGCAGATACGCAGTATTTT. Encoded protein: CASSFGGGGRSKKIADTQYF.

V usage is TRBV9 and J usage is TRBJ2-1; D uncertain. Germline V gives CDR1 SGDLS, CDR2 YYNGEE. Trimming removed 0 bases at V and 9 bases at J, with 19 bases between. The CDR3 length is 16 residues. The CDR3 is CASSVASSASSSEQFF. CDR3 sequence (DNA): TGTGCCAGCAGCGTAGCGTCAAGCGCTTCCAGTAGTGAGCAGTTCTTC.

J is TRBJ1-1 and V is TRBV5-1, with 10 bases matching TRBD1. The length of the CDR3 is 13 residues. Trimming removed 3 bases from V and 11 bases from J; junction bases left unmatched: 7. Germline CDR1 and CDR2: SGHRS and YFSETQ. The chain's CDR3 is CASSSGQGLGAFF. For the CDR3, the DNA is TGCGCCAGCAGCTCGGGACAGGGGCTAGGGGCTTTCTTT.

The J gene is TRBJ2-7, the V gene TRBV19; perhaps TRBD2 as D (7 bases). From germline, CDR1 is LNHDA and CDR2 SQIVND (reference sequence). Trimming removed 6 bases from V and 5 bases from J, with 23 bases in between. This CDR3 is built from 16 residues. Written as DNA, the CDR3 is TGTGCCAGTAGCACTCGGCCGGGGGGCCCTCCCCACGAGCAGTACTTC. This sequence encodes CASSTRPGGPPHEQYF.

The V call is TRBV2, the J call TRBJ2-5; D uncertain. CDR1 and CDR2 (germline): SNHLY, FYNNEI. The CDR3 covers 14 residues. V lost 5 bases to trimming and J lost 3 bases, with 13 bases between them. CDR3 DNA: TGTGCCAGCAGTCCCCTTTACCCTAAAGAGACCCAGTACTTC. Translating it yields CASSPLYPKETQYF.

The chain combines TRBV19 with TRBJ1-1, with TRBD1 matching 8 bases. The CDR3 covers 12 residues. V lost 8 bases and J lost 4; bases outside the gene matches: 3. Germline CDR1 reads LNHDA; CDR2 reads SQIVND (reference sequence). In DNA, the CDR3 is TGTGCCAGTCTTCAGGGGGCCACTGAAGCTTTCTTT. It is translated as CASLQGATEAFF.